Following are 30 T cell receptor beta chains from one sample sequenced in a study of CD4 and CD8 cells across lung adenocarcinoma regions. TCRdb fed the PCR reads into MiXCR, producing one record per CDR3 protein. The table lists around 20,000 distinct CDR3 sequences, 54% of them singletons. The sequenced sample consisted of CD8+ T cells from the center of a lung tumor. Receptors were obtained from a female donor with lung adenocarcinoma. The CD4 and CD8 labels of this study may be unreliable.

This clonotype was counted ten times or more. The chain uses TRBV27 and TRBJ1-1, with D hard to call. Germline V lookup: CDR1 MNHEY, CDR2 SMNVEV (reference sequence). V was shortened by 3 bases and J by 2 bases, with 7 bases between the two germline ends. CDR3 length: 13 amino acids. The DNA of the CDR3 is TGTGCCAGCAGTTTCCGGGAAAACACTGAAGCTTTCTTT. Translating gives CASSFRENTEAFF.

This clonotype is categorized as large (0.1 to 1%). V is TRBV6-1 and J is TRBJ2-1, with 7 bases lining up with TRBD2. The CDR3 runs 15 residues. J lost 7 bases, V lost 4 bases, and 10 bases had no gene match. Germline V gene data show CDR1 as MNHNS and CDR2 as SASEGT. The CDR3 region is CASSASPGGVNEQFF. CDR3 nucleotides: TGTGCCAGCAGTGCCTCTCCGGGAGGAGTAAATGAGCAGTTCTTC.

This clonotype has at least ten counts. The chain is built from TRBV6-1 and TRBJ1-1, with D possibly being TRBD1 (6 bases). Trimming took off 10 bases at V and 3 bases at J, with 12 bases between the two ends. Germline V CDR1 and CDR2: MNHNS, SASEGT. CDR3 size: 12 residues. For the CDR3, the DNA is TGTGCCACTACCCCAGGGGACACTGAAGCTTTCTTT. Its protein product is CATTPGDTEAFF.

About this clonotype itself: The junction and the germline gene differ at one end; a read error may be behind it. V and J are TRBV6-1 and TRBJ2-4, with TRBD2 matching 8 bases. CDR3 length: 14 residues. Germline CDR1 is MNHNS and CDR2 is SASEGT. For the CDR3, the DNA is TGCGCCAGCACGGGGGGGCGAGCCAAAAACACGCAGTACTTC. Its protein is CASTGGRAKNTQYF.

At least ten counts were recorded for this clonotype. CDR3 nucleotides: TGTGCCAGCAGTTACTCGGGGAACTATGGCTACACCTTC. This translates into CASSYSGNYGYTF. This sequence joins TRBV6-5 and TRBJ1-2, with D hard to call. V dropped 0 bases and J dropped 2 bases, with 4 bases sitting between them. Per germline, CDR1 MNHEY and CDR2 SVGAGI. This CDR3 contains 13 residues.

The sample holds a few counts of this clonotype. The chain combines TRBV7-2 with TRBJ1-1, with a weak D call TRBD1 (5 bases). The CDR3 totals 16 residues. The V end lost 4 bases, the J end lost 4 bases, and 19 bases lay between the germline ends. Germline V CDR1 and CDR2: SGHTA, FQGNSA. CDR3 nucleotide sequence: TGTGCCAGCAGCTCATTTCGGGGGGGACGGGTCACTGAAGCTTTCTTT. As protein: CASSSFRGGRVTEAFF.

The genes are TRBV10-1 and TRBJ2-3; 8 nucleotides agree with TRBD2. Germline CDR1 and CDR2: WNHNN and SYGVQD (reference sequence). The CDR3 is 15 residues long. Unmatched junction bases numbered 4, after V lost 3 bases and J lost 2 bases. Written as DNA, the CDR3 is TGCGCCAGCAGTGATCTAGCGGGTAACACAGATACGCAGTATTTT. It specifies CASSDLAGNTDTQYF.

This chain connects TRBV27 to TRBJ2-4; D possibly corresponds to TRBD1 (6 bases). CDR1 MNHEY and CDR2 SMNVEV come from the germline V gene (reference sequence). The CDR3 length is 15 residues. Trimming shortened V by 7 bases and J by 13 bases, and 26 bases separated the two germline ends. CDR3 nucleotides: TGTGCCAGCATGCAGGGGCTGGGAGCCAAAGATATGCAGTACTTC. This translates into CASMQGLGAKDMQYF.

The V gene is TRBV6-1, the J gene TRBJ2-5; D tentatively fits TRBD1 or TRBD2 (7 bases each). There are 15 residues in the CDR3. CDR1 is MNHNS and CDR2 is SASEGT in the germline V gene. CDR3 DNA sequence: TGTGGCGGGGGTGAAGGGGGCGGGGACACAGATACCCAGTACTTC. This encodes CGGGEGGGDTDTQYF.

The rearrangement links TRBV6-1 to TRBJ2-1; TRBD2 agrees at 11 bases. Trimming at V came to 5 bases and at J to 5 bases, leaving 11 bases not matched to a gene. This CDR3 spans 17 amino acids. Germline CDR1 is MNHNS and CDR2 is SASEGT. The CDR3: CASSQRQTSGSNNEQFF. In nucleotides, the CDR3 is TGTGCCAGCAGTCAACGGCAAACTAGCGGGAGTAACAATGAGCAGTTCTTC.

This chain links TRBV10-2 with TRBJ2-1; 7 bases match TRBD2. There are 14 residues in the CDR3. Trimming cost V 7 bases and J 6 bases; bases outside gene matches: 9. Looked up from germline, CDR1 is WSHSY and CDR2 is SAAADI. In DNA form, the CDR3 reads TGCGCCAGCAAGTTGGGAGGCGGGAGCAATGAGCAGTTCTTC. Protein: CASKLGGGSNEQFF.

This chain links TRBV6-1 with TRBJ2-7; D unclear. The CDR3 consists of 15 residues. CDR1 and CDR2 from the germline V gene are MNHNS and SASEGT. V gave up 4 bases and J gave up 0 bases, with 13 bases separating them. The CDR3 sequence is CASSAQPQPSYEQYF. Here the CDR3 DNA reads TGTGCCAGCAGTGCCCAACCACAGCCCTCCTACGAGCAGTACTTC.

This clonotype was counted ten times or more. This chain connects TRBV7-8 to TRBJ2-2; no clear D gene. Germline V gene lookup returns CDR1 SGHVS and CDR2 FQNEAQ. The CDR3 consists of 14 residues. V was clipped by 3 bases and J by 6 bases, with 11 bases between them. This CDR3 is CASSFAQTSGELFF. For the CDR3, the DNA is TGTGCCAGCAGCTTCGCCCAGACATCCGGGGAGCTGTTTTTT.

This clonotype is medium-sized by share. The gene calls are TRBV14 and TRBJ2-1; TRBD1 or TRBD2 may be the D gene (5 bases each). V was cut by 4 bases and J by 9 bases, with 13 bases left in between. This CDR3 is built from 13 residues. The V gene's germline CDR1 is SGHDN and CDR2 FVKESK. In nucleotides, the CDR3 is TGTGCCAGCAGCCTGGGGGTGTGGAGTGAGCAGTTCTTC. Translation gives CASSLGVWSEQFF.

This clonotype has a single count. The junction shows a germline mismatch at one end, possibly a read error. The CDR3 DNA reads TGCGCCAGCAACAAAGAGAGCACAGGGGCGCAGTTTTTT. It encodes CASNKESTGAQFF. The chain uses TRBV10-1 and TRBJ2-3; 7 bases align to TRBD1. The CDR3 is made up of 13 amino acids. The germline V gene encodes CDR1 WNHNN and CDR2 SYGVQD (reference sequence).

This sequence joins TRBV6-1 and TRBJ1-5; the D is unclear. The CDR3 has 14 residues. Trimming cost V 7 bases and J 4 bases, with 14 bases left between them. Germline loops: CDR1 MNHNS, CDR2 SASEGT. The CDR3 DNA is TGTGCCAGCACCAAGGGAGCCCATAATCAGCCCCAGCATTTT. It codes for CASTKGAHNQPQHF.

This clonotype was found many times. J is TRBJ2-1 and V is TRBV6-5; 11 bases match TRBD1. The DNA matches TRBJ2-7 better at its end, which makes the J call doubtful. The CDR3 contains 13 residues. Germline assignment: CDR1 MNHEY and CDR2 SVGAGI. CDR3 DNA: TGTGCCAGCATTAGGACAGGGGGCCGGGAGCAGTACTTC. Translation: CASIRTGGREQYF.

The CDR3 reads CASSPFPDTQYF. Here the CDR3 DNA reads TGTGCCAGCAGCCCTTTCCCAGATACGCAGTATTTT. V usage is TRBV12-3 or TRBV12-4 and J usage is TRBJ2-3; no firm D call. V dropped 6 bases and J dropped 4 bases, with 8 bases sitting between them. This CDR3 has 12 residues.

V and J are TRBV30 and TRBJ2-1; no clear D. Germline V gene sequence: CDR1 GTSNPN, CDR2 SVGIG (reference sequence). The CDR3 runs 12 residues. V was clipped by 8 bases and J by 6 bases, with 14 bases between them. CDR3 amino acids: CASDTVGNEQFF. The CDR3 DNA sequence: TGTGCCAGTGACACGGTAGGCAATGAGCAGTTCTTC.

Turning to this clonotype: The junction and the germline gene differ at one end; a read error may be behind it. This sequence joins TRBV10-1 and TRBJ2-5; 11 bases align to TRBD2. The CDR3 loop spans 18 amino acids. Germline-derived CDR1 and CDR2 are WNHNN and SYGVQD (reference sequence). CDR3 protein: CASSGATSGSTGQETQYF. As DNA, the CDR3 is TGCGCCAGCAGTGGAGCAACTAGCGGGAGTACCGGCCAAGAGACGCAGTACTTT.

The DNA for the CDR3 is TGCGCCAGCAGCCAAGATGGGGCTAGCTCCTACAATGAGCAGTTCTTC. Translation: CASSQDGASSYNEQFF. The genes are TRBV4-1 and TRBJ2-1; the D gene is possibly TRBD1 (5 bases). The germline CDR1 and CDR2 sequences are MGHRA and YSYEKL. The CDR3 length is 16 residues. Trimming removed 0 bases from V and 0 bases from J, with 9 bases in between.

On this clonotype: The junction departs from germline at one end; a sequencing error may be responsible. The V call is TRBV10-1, the J call TRBJ2-5; D is unresolved. Germline loops: CDR1 WNHNN, CDR2 SYGVQD (reference sequence). The length of the CDR3 is 14 residues. CDR3 DNA sequence: TGCGCCAGCAAGGTCAGGCAAGACCAAGATACCCAGTACTTC. Its protein is CASKVRQDQDTQYF.

This clonotype was seen a few times. Compared with germline, one end of the junction differs, possibly owing to a read error. CDR3 sequence (DNA): TGTGCCGGGGGGCAGGGGGGCGGAGACACAGAGACGCAGTATTTT. Protein product: CAGGQGGGDTETQYF. This chain uses TRBV27 with TRBJ2-3; possible D gene TRBD1, 7 bases. CDR1 is MNHEY, CDR2 SMNVEV, per germline (reference sequence). The CDR3 extends over 15 amino acids.

On this clonotype itself: A junction boundary mismatches the germline segment, possibly from a read error. The CDR3 DNA is TGTGGCAGCAGGCAGGGACGGTGCGCCACAAACACTCAGTACTTC. This sequence encodes CGSRQGRCATNTQYF. V usage is TRBV6-1 and J usage is TRBJ2-4, with D perhaps matching TRBD1 or TRBD2 (5 bases each). The CDR3 runs 15 residues. Germline CDR1 is MNHNS and CDR2 is SASEGT.

The rearrangement uses TRBV27 and TRBJ2-1, with TRBD2 as a possible D gene (6 bases). Trimming removed 6 bases from V and 8 bases from J, with 23 bases in between. From germline, CDR1 is MNHEY and CDR2 SMNVEV (reference sequence). This CDR3 has 16 residues. This CDR3 reads CASRSPEAVGTYEQFF. The CDR3 bases are TGTGCCAGCAGGTCTCCGGAGGCTGTGGGGACTTATGAGCAGTTCTTC.

This clonotype appeared once. The chain combines TRBV6-5 with TRBJ2-1; D is perhaps TRBD1 (6 bases). Per germline, CDR1 MNHEY and CDR2 SVGAGI. The ends were cut back, 3 bases at V and 7 bases at J, with 16 bases in the middle. The CDR3 spans 15 residues. The CDR3 is CASSYRQGIRNEQFF. The CDR3 DNA reads as TGTGCCAGCAGTTATCGGCAGGGGATCAGAAATGAGCAGTTCTTC.

By sample fraction, this clonotype is medium-sized (0.01 to 0.1%). The chain has TRBV6-1 and TRBJ2-3; possibly TRBD2 for D (6 bases). V lost 6 bases, J lost 0 bases, and 13 bases lay in between. In germline, CDR1 is MNHNS, CDR2 SASEGT. This CDR3 is built from 15 residues. CDR3 nucleotides: TGTGCCAGCAGGGGGACTGGCTGGAGCACAGATACGCAGTATTTT. It is translated as CASRGTGWSTDTQYF.

This chain connects TRBV7-2 to TRBJ1-1, with a tentative D call TRBD1 (5 bases). Germline CDR1 reads SGHTA; CDR2 reads FQGNSA. Trimming took off 6 bases at V and 6 bases at J, with 14 bases between the two ends. This CDR3 has 13 amino acids. This CDR3 is CASRQSSGAEAFF. The DNA of the CDR3 is TGTGCCAGCAGACAAAGCTCGGGGGCTGAAGCTTTCTTT.

J is TRBJ2-1 and V is TRBV5-1; TRBD2 is a possible D gene (6 bases). The CDR3 consists of 16 residues. V was trimmed by 0 bases and J by 5 bases, leaving 15 bases between them. The V gene's germline CDR1 is SGHRS and CDR2 YFSETQ. CDR3 in DNA: TGCGCCAGCAGCTTGGAAATAGGAGGGACCCACAATGAGCAGTTCTTC. Protein sequence: CASSLEIGGTHNEQFF. The full variable domain, its missing parts supplied by reference TRBV5-1 and TRBJ2-1, is KAGVTQTPRYLIKTRGQQVTLSCSPISGHRSVSWYQQTPGQGLQFLFEYFSETQRNKGNFPGRFSGRQFSNSRSEMNVSTLELGDSALYLCASSLEIGGTHNEQFFGPGTRLTVL.

This clonotype was found a few times. A read error may account for a junction end that differs from germline. The genes are TRBV11-2 and TRBJ2-3, with TRBD2 matching over 7 bases. The CDR3 spans 16 residues. The germline V gene encodes CDR1 SGHAT and CDR2 FQNNGV. The CDR3 DNA is TGTGCCAGCGGGTCCGGGACTACCCTTTGGGGTGAGACGCAGTACTTT. It translates to CASGSGTTLWGETQYF. The full variable domain, its missing parts supplied by reference TRBV11-2 and TRBJ2-3, is EAGVAQSPRYKIIEKRQSVAFWCNPISGHATLYWYQQILGQGPKLLIQFQNNGVVDDSQLPKDRFSAERLKGVDSTLKIQPAKLEDSAVYLCASGSGTTLWGETQYFGPGTRLTVL.